These T cell receptor beta chains were read from a single sample in a study of CD8+CD57+ T cells in acquired aplastic anemia. In TCRdb, the reads were re-called with MiXCR into one record per CDR3 protein. The sample contains around 200,000 distinct CDR3 sequences, approximately 65% of which appear only once. Sequencing was done on a sample of sorted CD4+, CD8+, or CD8+CD57+ T cells (not recorded which) from PBMCs. The receptors derive from a human donor with aplastic anemia. Both conserved end residues are part of each CDR3. The order of the fields is D gene, J gene, V gene, clone size, CDR3 DNA, CDR3 protein. The D gene is left open where the match is weak. Clone size is not always given. Where it is, it says once, few, many or a class for expanded clones.

D gene: NA
J gene: TRBJ1-2
V gene: TRBV7-2
clone size: NA
CDR3 DNA: TGTGCCAGCAGCTTGACCAGGGCCTATGGCTACACCTTC
CDR3 protein: CASSLTRAYGYTF

D gene: TRBD2
J gene: TRBJ2-3
V gene: TRBV7-6
clone size: few
CDR3 DNA: TGTGCCAGCAGCGTAGGAGGGAGGGCTTTAGATACGCAGTATTTT
CDR3 protein: CASSVGGRALDTQYF

D gene: NA
J gene: TRBJ1-6
V gene: TRBV12-3/TRBV12-4
clone size: NA
CDR3 DNA: TGTGCCACCCAACAGAGCTCCTATAATTCACCCCTCCACTTT
CDR3 protein: CATQQSSYNSPLHF

D gene: NA
J gene: TRBJ1-2
V gene: TRBV7-2
clone size: NA
CDR3 DNA: TGTGCCAGCAGCTTAGCGGGTCAGTATGGCTACACCTTC
CDR3 protein: CASSLAGQYGYTF

D gene: NA
J gene: TRBJ2-5
V gene: TRBV24-1
clone size: NA
CDR3 DNA: TGTGCCACCAGTGATTTGGGCGCCAGGGAACAAGAGACCCAGTACTTC
CDR3 protein: CATSDLGAREQETQYF

D gene: TRBD2
J gene: TRBJ2-1
V gene: TRBV19
clone size: NA
CDR3 DNA: TGTGCCAGTAGTATGCGGACTAGCGGGGCGTCCTACAATGAGCAGTTCTTC
CDR3 protein: CASSMRTSGASYNEQFF

D gene: NA
J gene: TRBJ2-5
V gene: TRBV29-1
clone size: NA
CDR3 DNA: TGCAGCGTTGAAGTAGTAGCTTTGGAGACCCAGTACTTC
CDR3 protein: CSVEVVALETQYF

D gene: NA
J gene: TRBJ2-3
V gene: TRBV20-1
clone size: many
CDR3 DNA: TGCAGTGCTAGAGAGGTGACACAGCAGTATTTT
CDR3 protein: CSAREVTQQYF

D gene: NA
J gene: TRBJ1-5
V gene: TRBV3-1
clone size: many
CDR3 DNA: TGTGCCAGCAGCCAAGCCTTGGACCTGCGGCCCCAGCATTTT
CDR3 protein: CASSQALDLRPQHF

D gene: NA
J gene: TRBJ1-2
V gene: TRBV5-1
clone size: NA
CDR3 DNA: TGCGCCAGCCGCGACCTGGGCAGGGATAACTATGGCTACACCTTC
CDR3 protein: CASRDLGRDNYGYTF

D gene: NA
J gene: TRBJ1-2
V gene: TRBV19
clone size: NA
CDR3 DNA: TGTGCCAGTAGTAGTCGGAGAGGGAGGTATGGCTACACCTTC
CDR3 protein: CASSSRRGRYGYTF

D gene: NA
J gene: TRBJ1-1
V gene: TRBV7-9
clone size: NA
CDR3 DNA: TGTGCCAGCAGCTTAGCGAGTACGGGGGCGGGAGCTTTCTTT
CDR3 protein: CASSLASTGAGAFF

D gene: TRBD2
J gene: TRBJ2-7
V gene: TRBV12-5
clone size: few
CDR3 DNA: TGTGCCAGCAGCAAGGGACTAGCGGGGTCCTACGAGCAGTACTTC
CDR3 protein: CASSKGLAGSYEQYF

D gene: TRBD1
J gene: TRBJ1-1
V gene: TRBV19
clone size: NA
CDR3 DNA: TGTGCCAGTAGTGCCGGGACAGGGTACACTGAAGCTTTCTTT
CDR3 protein: CASSAGTGYTEAFF

D gene: NA
J gene: TRBJ1-3
V gene: TRBV15
clone size: NA
CDR3 DNA: TGTGCCACCAGCAGAGGGACAGTAGGAAGCACCATATATTTT
CDR3 protein: CATSRGTVGSTIYF

D gene: NA
J gene: TRBJ1-5
V gene: TRBV6-7
clone size: NA
CDR3 DNA: TGTGCCAGCAGTGGGGGGGCTGGACAGCCCCAGCATTTT
CDR3 protein: CASSGGAGQPQHF

D gene: TRBD1
J gene: TRBJ1-4
V gene: TRBV19
clone size: NA
CDR3 DNA: TGTGCCAGTAGTAAACAGGGGTCTAATGAAAAACTGTTTTTT
CDR3 protein: CASSKQGSNEKLFF

D gene: TRBD1
J gene: TRBJ2-1
V gene: TRBV29-1
clone size: few
CDR3 DNA: TGCAGCGTCAACAGGGGGCCCTACAATGAGCAGTTCTTC
CDR3 protein: CSVNRGPYNEQFF

D gene: NA
J gene: TRBJ2-7
V gene: TRBV10-3
clone size: few
CDR3 DNA: TGTGCCATCGGCGGGGGCTACTACGAGCAGTACTTC
CDR3 protein: CAIGGGYYEQYF

D gene: TRBD2
J gene: TRBJ2-3
V gene: TRBV7-9
clone size: NA
CDR3 DNA: TGTGCCAGCAGAGCGGGGGGGTCAGATACGCAGTATTTT
CDR3 protein: CASRAGGSDTQYF

D gene: NA
J gene: TRBJ2-7
V gene: TRBV10-3
clone size: once
CDR3 DNA: TGTGCCATCACTGCAGGGGGGAGCTACGAGCAGTACTTC
CDR3 protein: CAITAGGSYEQYF

D gene: TRBD2
J gene: TRBJ2-3
V gene: TRBV20-1
clone size: NA
CDR3 DNA: TGCAGCGCTAGGGGACTAGCGGGTGACACAGATACGCAGTATTTT
CDR3 protein: CSARGLAGDTDTQYF

D gene: NA
J gene: TRBJ2-7
V gene: TRBV5-1
clone size: NA
CDR3 DNA: TGCGCCAGCAGCGAACTTCGGGGCAGCTCCTGGGGGCGGAACGAGCAGTACTTC
CDR3 protein: CASSELRGSSWGRNEQYF

D gene: NA
J gene: TRBJ2-6
V gene: TRBV12-3/TRBV12-4
clone size: NA
CDR3 DNA: TGTGCCAGCCCCCCACCCGGGGCCAACGTCCTGACTTTC
CDR3 protein: CASPPPGANVLTF

D gene: NA
J gene: TRBJ2-7
V gene: TRBV7-2
clone size: NA
CDR3 DNA: TGTGCCAGCAAGCCCAATGCAGGCGAGCAGTACTTC
CDR3 protein: CASKPNAGEQYF